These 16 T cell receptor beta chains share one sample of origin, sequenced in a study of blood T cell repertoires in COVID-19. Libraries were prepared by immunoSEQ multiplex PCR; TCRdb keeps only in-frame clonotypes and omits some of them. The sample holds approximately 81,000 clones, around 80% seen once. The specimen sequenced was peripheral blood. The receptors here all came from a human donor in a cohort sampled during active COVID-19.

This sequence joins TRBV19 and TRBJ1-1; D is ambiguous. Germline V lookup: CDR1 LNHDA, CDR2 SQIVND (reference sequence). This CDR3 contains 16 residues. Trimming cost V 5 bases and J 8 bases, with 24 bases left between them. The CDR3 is CASSPTSPDGKTEAFF. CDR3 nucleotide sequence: TGTGCCAGTAGTCCAACTTCTCCGGACGGGAAAACCGAAGCTTTCTTT.

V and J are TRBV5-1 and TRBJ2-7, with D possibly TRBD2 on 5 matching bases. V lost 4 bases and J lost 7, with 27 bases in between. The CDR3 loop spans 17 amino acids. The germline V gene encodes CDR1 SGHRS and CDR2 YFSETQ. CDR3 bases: TGCGCCAGCAGCGGCCCTAGATCCGAAGCCGGGGATGGTGAGCAGTACTTC. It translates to CASSGPRSEAGDGEQYF.

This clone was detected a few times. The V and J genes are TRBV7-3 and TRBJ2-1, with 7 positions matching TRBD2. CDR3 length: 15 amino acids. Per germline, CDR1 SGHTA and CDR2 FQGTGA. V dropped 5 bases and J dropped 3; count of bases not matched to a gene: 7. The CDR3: CASSPGGMSYNEQFF. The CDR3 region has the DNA TGTGCCAGCAGCCCCGGGGGGATGAGCTACAATGAGCAGTTCTTC. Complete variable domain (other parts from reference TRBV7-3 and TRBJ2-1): GAGVSQTPSNKVTEKGKYVELRCDPISGHTALYWYRQSLGQGPEFLIYFQGTGAADDSGLPNDRFFAVRPEGSVSTLKIQRTERGDSAVYLCASSPGGMSYNEQFFGPGTRLTVL.

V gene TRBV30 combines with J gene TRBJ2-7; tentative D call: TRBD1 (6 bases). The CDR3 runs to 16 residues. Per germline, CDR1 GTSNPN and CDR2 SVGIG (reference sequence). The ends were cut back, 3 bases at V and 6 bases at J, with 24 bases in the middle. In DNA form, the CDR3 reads TGTGCCTGGAGCCAGGGCGGACAGATATTTAATGGCGAGCAGTACTTC. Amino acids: CAWSQGGQIFNGEQYF.

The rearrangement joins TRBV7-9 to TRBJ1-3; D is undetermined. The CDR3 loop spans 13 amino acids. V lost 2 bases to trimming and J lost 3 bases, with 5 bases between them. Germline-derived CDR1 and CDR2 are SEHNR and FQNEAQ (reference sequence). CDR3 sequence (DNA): TGTGCCAGCAGCTTAAATTATGGAAACACCATATATTTT. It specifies CASSLNYGNTIYF.

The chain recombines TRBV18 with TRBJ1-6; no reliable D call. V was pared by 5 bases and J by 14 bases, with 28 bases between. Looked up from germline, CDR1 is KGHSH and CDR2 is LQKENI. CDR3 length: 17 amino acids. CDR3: CASSSESPGLYPQSLHF. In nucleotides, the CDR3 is TGTGCCAGCTCATCGGAATCCCCCGGGTTATACCCTCAGTCCCTCCACTTT. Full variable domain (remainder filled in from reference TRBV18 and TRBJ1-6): NAGVMQNPRHLVRRRGQEARLRCSPMKGHSHVYWYRQLPEEGLKFMVYLQKENIIDESGMPKERFSAEFPKEGPSILRIQQVVRGDSAAYFCASSSESPGLYPQSLHFGNGTRLTVT.

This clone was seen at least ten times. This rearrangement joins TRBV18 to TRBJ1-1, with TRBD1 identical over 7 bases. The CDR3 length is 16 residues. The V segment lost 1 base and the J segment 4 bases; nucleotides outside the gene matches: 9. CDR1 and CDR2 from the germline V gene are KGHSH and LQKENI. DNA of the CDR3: TGTGCCAGCTCACCACAGATGGAGGGGGCTGGCACTGAAGCTTTCTTT. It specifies CASSPQMEGAGTEAFF.

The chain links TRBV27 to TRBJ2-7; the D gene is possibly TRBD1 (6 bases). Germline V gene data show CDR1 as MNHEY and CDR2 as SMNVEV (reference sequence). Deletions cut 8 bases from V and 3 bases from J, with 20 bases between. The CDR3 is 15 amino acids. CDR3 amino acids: CASARLTGSVYEQYF. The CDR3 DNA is TGTGCCAGCGCCCGGTTGACAGGATCGGTCTACGAGCAGTACTTC.

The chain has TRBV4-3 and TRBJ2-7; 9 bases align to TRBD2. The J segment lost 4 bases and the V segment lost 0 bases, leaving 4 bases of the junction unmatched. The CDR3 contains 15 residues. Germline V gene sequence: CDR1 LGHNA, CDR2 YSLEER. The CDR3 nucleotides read TGCGCCAGCAGCCAAGATCTGGCGGGGGGGTACGAGCAGTACTTC. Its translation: CASSQDLAGGYEQYF.

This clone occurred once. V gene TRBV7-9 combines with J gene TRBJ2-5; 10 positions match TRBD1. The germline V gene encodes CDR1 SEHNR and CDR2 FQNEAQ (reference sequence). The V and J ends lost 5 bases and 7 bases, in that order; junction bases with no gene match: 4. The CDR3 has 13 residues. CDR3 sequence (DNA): TGTGCCAGCAGCACCGGACAGGGGGGGACCCAGTACTTC. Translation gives CASSTGQGGTQYF.

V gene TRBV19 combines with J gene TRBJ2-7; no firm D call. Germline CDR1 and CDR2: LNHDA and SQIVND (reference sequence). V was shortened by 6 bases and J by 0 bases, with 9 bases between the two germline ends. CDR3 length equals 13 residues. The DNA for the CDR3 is TGTGCCAGTAGAAGCGAGAGCTCCTACGAGCAGTACTTC. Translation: CASRSESSYEQYF.

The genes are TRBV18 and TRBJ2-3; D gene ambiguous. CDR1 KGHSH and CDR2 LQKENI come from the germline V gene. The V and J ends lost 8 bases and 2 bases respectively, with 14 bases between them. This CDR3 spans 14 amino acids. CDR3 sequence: CASLRSLSTDTQYF. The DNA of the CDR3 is TGTGCCAGCCTGAGGTCTCTATCCACAGATACGCAGTATTTT. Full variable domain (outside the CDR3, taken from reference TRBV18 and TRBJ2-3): NAGVMQNPRHLVRRRGQEARLRCSPMKGHSHVYWYRQLPEEGLKFMVYLQKENIIDESGMPKERFSAEFPKEGPSILRIQQVVRGDSAAYFCASLRSLSTDTQYFGPGTRLTVL.

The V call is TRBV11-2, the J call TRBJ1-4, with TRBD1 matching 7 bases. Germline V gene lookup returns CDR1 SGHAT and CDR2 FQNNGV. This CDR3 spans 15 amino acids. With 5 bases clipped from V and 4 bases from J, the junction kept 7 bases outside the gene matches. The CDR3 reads CASSLDRRYNEKLFF. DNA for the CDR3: TGTGCCAGCAGCCTGGACAGGCGATATAATGAAAAACTGTTTTTT. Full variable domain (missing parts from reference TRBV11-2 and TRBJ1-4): EAGVAQSPRYKIIEKRQSVAFWCNPISGHATLYWYQQILGQGPKLLIQFQNNGVVDDSQLPKDRFSAERLKGVDSTLKIQPAKLEDSAVYLCASSLDRRYNEKLFFGSGTQLSVL.

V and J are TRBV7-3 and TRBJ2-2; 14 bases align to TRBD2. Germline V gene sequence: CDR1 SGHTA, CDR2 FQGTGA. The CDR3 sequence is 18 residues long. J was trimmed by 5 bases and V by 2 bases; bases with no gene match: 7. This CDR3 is CASSLWGLAGARTGELFF. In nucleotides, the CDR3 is TGTGCCAGCAGCTTATGGGGACTAGCGGGGGCAAGGACCGGGGAGCTGTTTTTT. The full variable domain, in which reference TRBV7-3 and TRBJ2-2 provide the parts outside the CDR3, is GAGVSQTPSNKVTEKGKYVELRCDPISGHTALYWYRQSLGQGPEFLIYFQGTGAADDSGLPNDRFFAVRPEGSVSTLKIQRTERGDSAVYLCASSLWGLAGARTGELFFGEGSRLTVL.

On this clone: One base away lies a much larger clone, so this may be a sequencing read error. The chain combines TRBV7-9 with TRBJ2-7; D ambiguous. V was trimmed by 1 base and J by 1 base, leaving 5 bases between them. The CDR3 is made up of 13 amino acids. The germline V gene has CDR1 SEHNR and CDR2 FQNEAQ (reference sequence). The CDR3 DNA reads TGTGCCAGCAGCTTAGGCAGGTCCTACGAGCAGTACTTC. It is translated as CASSLGRSYEQYF.

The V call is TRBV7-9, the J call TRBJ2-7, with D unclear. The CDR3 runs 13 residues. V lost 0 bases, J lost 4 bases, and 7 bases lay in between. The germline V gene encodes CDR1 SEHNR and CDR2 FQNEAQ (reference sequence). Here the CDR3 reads CASSLAGSYEQYF. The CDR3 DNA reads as TGTGCCAGCAGCTTAGCTGGCTCTTACGAGCAGTACTTC.